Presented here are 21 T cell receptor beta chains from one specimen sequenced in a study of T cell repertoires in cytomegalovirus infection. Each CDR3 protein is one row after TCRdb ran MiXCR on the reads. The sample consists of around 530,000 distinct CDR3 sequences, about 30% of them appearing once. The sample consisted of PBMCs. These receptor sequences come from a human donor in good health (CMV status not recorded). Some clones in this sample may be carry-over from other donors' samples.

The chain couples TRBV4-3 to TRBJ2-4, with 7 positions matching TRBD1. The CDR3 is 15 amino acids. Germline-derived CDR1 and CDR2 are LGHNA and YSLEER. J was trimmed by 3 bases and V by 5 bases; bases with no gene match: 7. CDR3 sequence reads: CASSVGGDGKNIQYF. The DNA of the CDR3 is TGCGCCAGCAGCGTAGGGGGCGACGGCAAAAACATTCAGTACTTC.

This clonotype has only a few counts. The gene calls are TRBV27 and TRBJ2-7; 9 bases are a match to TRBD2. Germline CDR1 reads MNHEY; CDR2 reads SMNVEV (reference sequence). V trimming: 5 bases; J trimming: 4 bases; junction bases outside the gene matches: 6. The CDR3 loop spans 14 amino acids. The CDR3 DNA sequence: TGTGCCAGCAGTCCGACTAGCGGAGGATACGAGCAGTACTTC. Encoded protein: CASSPTSGGYEQYF.

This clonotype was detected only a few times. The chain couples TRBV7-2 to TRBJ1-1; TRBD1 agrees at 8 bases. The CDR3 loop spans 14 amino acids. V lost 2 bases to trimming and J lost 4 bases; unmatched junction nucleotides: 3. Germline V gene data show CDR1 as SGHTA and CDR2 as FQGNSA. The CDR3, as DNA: TGTGCCAGCAGCTTACCGACAGGGGCCACTGAAGCTTTCTTT. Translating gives CASSLPTGATEAFF.

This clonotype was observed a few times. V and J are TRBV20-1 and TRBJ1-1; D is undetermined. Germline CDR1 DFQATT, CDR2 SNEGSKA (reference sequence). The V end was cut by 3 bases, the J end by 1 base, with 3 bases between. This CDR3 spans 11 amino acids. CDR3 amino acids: CSARENTEAFF. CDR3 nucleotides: TGCAGTGCTAGGGAGAACACTGAAGCTTTCTTT.

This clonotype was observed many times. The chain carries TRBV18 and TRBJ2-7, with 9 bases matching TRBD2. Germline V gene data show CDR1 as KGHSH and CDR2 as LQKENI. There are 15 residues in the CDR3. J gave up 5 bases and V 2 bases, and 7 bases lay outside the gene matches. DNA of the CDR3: TGTGCCAGCTCACCATCATGGGTAGCGGGAGACGAGCAGTACTTC. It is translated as CASSPSWVAGDEQYF. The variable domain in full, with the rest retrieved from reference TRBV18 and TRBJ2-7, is NAGVMQNPRHLVRRRGQEARLRCSPMKGHSHVYWYRQLPEEGLKFMVYLQKENIIDESGMPKERFSAEFPKEGPSILRIQQVVRGDSAAYFCASSPSWVAGDEQYFGPGTRLTVT.

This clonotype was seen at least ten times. The CDR3, as DNA: TGTGCCAGCAGCTTAGGCGGGGGTGAGCAGTTCTTC. Translated, it gives CASSLGGGEQFF. The chain joins TRBV7-6 to TRBJ2-1; 7 bases line up with TRBD2. The CDR3 totals 12 residues. The trim removed 1 base at V and 9 bases at J, leaving 0 bases unmatched. Per germline, CDR1 SGHVS and CDR2 FNYEAQ.

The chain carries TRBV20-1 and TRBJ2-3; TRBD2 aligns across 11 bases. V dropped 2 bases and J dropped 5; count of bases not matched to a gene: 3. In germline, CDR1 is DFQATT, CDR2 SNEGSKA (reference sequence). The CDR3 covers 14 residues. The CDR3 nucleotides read TGCAGTGCTAGACTAGCGGGAGGCAGAGATACGCAGTATTTT. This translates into CSARLAGGRDTQYF.

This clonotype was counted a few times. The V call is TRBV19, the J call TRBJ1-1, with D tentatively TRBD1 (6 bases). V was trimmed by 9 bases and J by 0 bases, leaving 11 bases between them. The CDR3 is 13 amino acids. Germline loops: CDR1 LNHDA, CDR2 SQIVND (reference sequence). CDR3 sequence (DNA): TGTGCCAGCGCTACAGGGATGAACACTGAAGCTTTCTTT. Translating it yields CASATGMNTEAFF. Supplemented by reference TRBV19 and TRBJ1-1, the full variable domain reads DGGITQSPKYLFRKEGQNVTLSCEQNLNHDAMYWYRQDPGQGLRLIYYSQIVNDFQKGDIAEGYSVSREKKESFPLTVTSAQKNPTAFYLCASATGMNTEAFFGQGTRLTVV.

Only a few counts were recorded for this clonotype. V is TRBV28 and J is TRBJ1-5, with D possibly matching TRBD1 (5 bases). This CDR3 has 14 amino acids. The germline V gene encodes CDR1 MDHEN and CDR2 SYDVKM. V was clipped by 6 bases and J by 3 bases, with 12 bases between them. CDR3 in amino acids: CASRPQGNNQPQHF. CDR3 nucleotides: TGTGCCAGCAGACCGCAGGGTAACAATCAGCCCCAGCATTTT.

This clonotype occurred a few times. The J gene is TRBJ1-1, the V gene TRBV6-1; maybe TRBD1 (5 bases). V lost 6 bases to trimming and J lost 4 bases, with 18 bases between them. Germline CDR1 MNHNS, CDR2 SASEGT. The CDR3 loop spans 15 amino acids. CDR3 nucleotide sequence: TGTGCCAGCAGCTACGCAAGGGGAAGGTCCACTGAAGCTTTCTTT. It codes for CASSYARGRSTEAFF.

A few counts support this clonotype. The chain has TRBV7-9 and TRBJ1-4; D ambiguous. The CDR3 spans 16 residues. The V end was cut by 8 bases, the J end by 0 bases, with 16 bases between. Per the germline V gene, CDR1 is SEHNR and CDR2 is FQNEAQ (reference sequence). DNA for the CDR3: TGTGCCAGCTCCGTGGAGCGATCCGCAACTAATGAAAAACTGTTTTTT. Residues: CASSVERSATNEKLFF.

The DNA for the CDR3 is TGTGCCATCAGTGAACAGAGGGGCAGGGCCACAGATACGCAGTATTTT. It translates to CAISEQRGRATDTQYF. The V gene is TRBV10-3, the J gene TRBJ2-3; D possibly uses TRBD1 or TRBD2 (5 bases each). This CDR3 has 16 amino acids. Germline CDR1 ENHRY, CDR2 SYGVKD. With 3 bases removed from V and 2 bases from J, the gap between germline ends came to 15 bases.

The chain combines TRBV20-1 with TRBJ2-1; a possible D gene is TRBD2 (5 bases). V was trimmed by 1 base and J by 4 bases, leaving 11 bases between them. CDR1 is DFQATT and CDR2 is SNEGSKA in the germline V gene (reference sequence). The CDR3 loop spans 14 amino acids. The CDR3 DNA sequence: TGCAGTGCTAGAGTGGAGGAGTGGTACAATGAGCAGTTCTTC. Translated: CSARVEEWYNEQFF.

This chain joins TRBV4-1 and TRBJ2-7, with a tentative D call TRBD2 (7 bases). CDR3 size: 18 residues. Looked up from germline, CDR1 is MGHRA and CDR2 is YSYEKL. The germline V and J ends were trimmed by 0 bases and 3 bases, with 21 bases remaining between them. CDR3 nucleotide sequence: TGCGCCAGCAGCCAAGATCACCGGGGGGACACAGGGTTCTACGAGCAGTACGTC. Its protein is CASSQDHRGDTGFYEQYV.

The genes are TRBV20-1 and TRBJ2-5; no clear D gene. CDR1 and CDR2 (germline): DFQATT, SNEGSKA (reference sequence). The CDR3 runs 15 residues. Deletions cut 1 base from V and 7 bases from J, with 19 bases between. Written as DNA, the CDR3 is TGCAGTGCTAGAGTAGGATCGGGTTGGGCAGGGACCCAGTACTTC. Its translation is CSARVGSGWAGTQYF.

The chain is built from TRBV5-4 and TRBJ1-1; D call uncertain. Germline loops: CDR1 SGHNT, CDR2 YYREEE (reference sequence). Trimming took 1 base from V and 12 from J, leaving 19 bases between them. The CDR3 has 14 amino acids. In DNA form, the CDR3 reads TGTGCCAGCAGCTTGAGCACCGGCGAATTCTTCCCTTTCTTT. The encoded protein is CASSLSTGEFFPFF.

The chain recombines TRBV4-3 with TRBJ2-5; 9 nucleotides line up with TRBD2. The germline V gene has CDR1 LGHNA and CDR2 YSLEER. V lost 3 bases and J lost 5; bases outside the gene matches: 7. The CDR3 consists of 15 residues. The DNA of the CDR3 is TGCGCCAGCAGCCACCTGTTAGCGGGAGTGGAGACCCAGTACTTC. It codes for CASSHLLAGVETQYF.

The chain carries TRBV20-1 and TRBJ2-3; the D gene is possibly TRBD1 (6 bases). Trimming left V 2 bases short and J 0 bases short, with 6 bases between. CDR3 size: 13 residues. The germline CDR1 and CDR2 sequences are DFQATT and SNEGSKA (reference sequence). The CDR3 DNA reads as TGCAGTGCTAGAAGGGGGAGCACAGATACGCAGTATTTT. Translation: CSARRGSTDTQYF.

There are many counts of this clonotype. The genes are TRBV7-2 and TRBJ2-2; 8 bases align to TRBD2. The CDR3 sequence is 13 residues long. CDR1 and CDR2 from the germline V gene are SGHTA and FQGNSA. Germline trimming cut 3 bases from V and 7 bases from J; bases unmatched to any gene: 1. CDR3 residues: CASSFAGGGELFF. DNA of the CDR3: TGTGCCAGCAGCTTTGCGGGGGGCGGGGAGCTGTTTTTT.

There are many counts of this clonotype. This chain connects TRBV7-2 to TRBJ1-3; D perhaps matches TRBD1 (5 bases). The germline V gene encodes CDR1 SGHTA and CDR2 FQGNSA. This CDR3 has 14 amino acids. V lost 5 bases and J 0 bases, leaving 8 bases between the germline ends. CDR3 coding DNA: TGTGCCAGCAGCCGCGGGGGCTCTGGAAACACCATATATTTT. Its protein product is CASSRGGSGNTIYF. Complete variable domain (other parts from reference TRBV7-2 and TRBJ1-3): GAGVSQSPSNKVTEKGKDVELRCDPISGHTALYWYRQSLGQGLEFLIYFQGNSAPDKSGLPSDRFSAERTGGSVSTLTIQRTQQEDSAVYLCASSRGGSGNTIYFGEGSWLTVV.

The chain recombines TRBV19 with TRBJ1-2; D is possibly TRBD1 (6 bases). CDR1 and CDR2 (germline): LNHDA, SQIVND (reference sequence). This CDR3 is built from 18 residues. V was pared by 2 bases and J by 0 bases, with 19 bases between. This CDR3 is CASSIRPSTGHANYGYTF. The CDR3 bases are TGTGCCAGTAGTATAAGACCCTCAACAGGGCACGCTAACTATGGCTACACCTTC.